In this sample, the clone carrying this T cell receptor (beta chain) turned up a few times. Its specificity is not known. A sample-barcoded 5' primer and a J-beta primer mix were used in a second PCR of about 7 to 12 cycles. TCRdb used MiXCR to reprocess the 5' RACE reads, holding one entry per CDR3 protein. The data show about 730,000 distinct CDR3 sequences, roughly 47% seen once. This sample stems from a study of blood T cells in healthy people across ages. General study points: Across samples, TCR beta diversity tracked strongly with naive T cell percentage.

Samples had at least 6 million PBMCs isolated from them. The V gene's germline CDR1 is MNHEY and CDR2 SVGAGI. Unmatched junction bases numbered 8, after V lost 0 bases and J lost 3 bases. The CDR3 consists of 17 residues. This chain joins TRBV6-5 and TRBJ2-7, with 10 nucleotides matching TRBD1. Sequenced: blood. The source is a woman in her sixties in good health. The chain's CDR3 is CASSYSSPGQGYYEQYF. CDR3 in DNA: TGTGCCAGCAGTTACTCGTCTCCGGGACAGGGGTACTACGAGCAGTACTTC.